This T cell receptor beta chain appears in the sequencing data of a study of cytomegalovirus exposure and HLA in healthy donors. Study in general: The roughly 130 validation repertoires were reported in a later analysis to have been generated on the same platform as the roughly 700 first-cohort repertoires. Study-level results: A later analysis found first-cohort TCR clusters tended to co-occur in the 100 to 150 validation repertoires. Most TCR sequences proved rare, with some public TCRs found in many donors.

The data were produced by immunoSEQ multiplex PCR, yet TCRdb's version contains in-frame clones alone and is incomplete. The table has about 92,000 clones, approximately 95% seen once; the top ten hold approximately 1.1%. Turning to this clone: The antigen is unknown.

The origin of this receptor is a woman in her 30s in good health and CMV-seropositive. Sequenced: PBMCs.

CDR3 loop: CASSTDTVDTQYF. CDR3 nucleotide sequence: TGTGCCAGTAGTACCGACACGGTGGATACGCAGTATTTT. The V and J genes are TRBV19 and TRBJ2-3; D uncertain. The V and J ends lost 4 bases and 6 bases respectively, with 11 bases between them. This CDR3 spans 13 amino acids. Per germline, CDR1 LNHDA and CDR2 SQIVND (reference sequence).